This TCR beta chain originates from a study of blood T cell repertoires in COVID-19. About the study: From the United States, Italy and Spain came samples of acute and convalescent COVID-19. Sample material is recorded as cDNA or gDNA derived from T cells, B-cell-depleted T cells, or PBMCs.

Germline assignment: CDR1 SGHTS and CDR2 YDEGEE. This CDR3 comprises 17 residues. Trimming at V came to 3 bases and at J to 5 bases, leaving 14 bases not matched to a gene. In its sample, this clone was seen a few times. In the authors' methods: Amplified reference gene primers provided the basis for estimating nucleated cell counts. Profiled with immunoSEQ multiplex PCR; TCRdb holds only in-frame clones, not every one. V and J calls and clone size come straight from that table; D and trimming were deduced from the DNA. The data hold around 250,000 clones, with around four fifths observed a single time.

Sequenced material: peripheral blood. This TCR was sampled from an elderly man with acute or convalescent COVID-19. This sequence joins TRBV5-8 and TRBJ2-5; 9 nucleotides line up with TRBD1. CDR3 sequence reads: CASSSTERDRVWETQYF. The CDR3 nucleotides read TGTGCCAGCAGCTCAACTGAAAGGGACAGGGTATGGGAGACCCAGTACTTC.